This is a list of T cell receptor beta chains from one sample in a study of blood T cell repertoires in COVID-19. Repertoires were generated with immunoSEQ multiplex PCR, while TCRdb's copy carries only in-frame clones and drops some. Of about 210,000 clones in the sample, roughly 81% were seen once. Sample: peripheral blood. Source of these receptors: a woman between 50 and 59 years old with active or convalescent COVID-19. CDR3s include the opening cysteine and the closing phenylalanine or tryptophan. D genes are given only for firm matches. Clone size is not always given. Where it is, it says once, few, many or a class for expanded clones.

-	TRBJ1-3	TRBV5-4	-	TGTGCCAGCAGTCCCTACGAGACAAACGGAAACACCATATATTTT	CASSPYETNGNTIYF
-	TRBJ1-1	TRBV5-1	-	TGCGCCAGCAGCTTTCTAACTGAGGGACTAGAAGCTTTCTTT	CASSFLTEGLEAFF
-	TRBJ2-3	TRBV2	-	TGTGCCAGCGGACGAGGACAGAGAACGAACACAGATACGCAGTATTTT	CASGRGQRTNTDTQYF
TRBD2	TRBJ2-2	TRBV5-1	-	TGCGCCAGCAGCTTGGCCCCGACGGGAGCGGGGGGGTTCGGTAACACCGGGGAGCTGTTTTTT	CASSLAPTGAGGFGNTGELFF
TRBD1	TRBJ1-4	TRBV12-3/TRBV12-4	-	TGTGCCAGCAGTTTGGGACAGAGTGAAAAACTGTTTTTT	CASSLGQSEKLFF
-	TRBJ1-3	TRBV5-4	-	TGTGCCAGCAGCTTGGGGGGCACAGGCTCTGGAAACACCATATATTTT	CASSLGGTGSGNTIYF
-	TRBJ1-5	TRBV6-6	-	TGTGCCAGCAGTTACGTCGGGGGTGTTCAGCCCCAGCATTTT	CASSYVGGVQPQHF
-	TRBJ2-7	TRBV2	-	TGTGCCAGCAGTGACGATGGGACTTTCGGGCAGTACTTC	CASSDDGTFGQYF
-	TRBJ1-2	TRBV18	-	TGTGCCAGCTCACCGGCCGGGGGAGGACACTTCTATGGCTACACCTTC	CASSPAGGGHFYGYTF
-	TRBJ2-7	TRBV30	once	TGTGCCTGGGCAGCCGAGGACGAGCAGTACTTC	CAWAAEDEQYF
TRBD1	TRBJ2-4	TRBV7-9	-	TGTGCCAGCAGCCCGTGGACAGGAAGAGCCAAAAACATTCAGTACTTC	CASSPWTGRAKNIQYF
TRBD1	TRBJ2-5	TRBV6-6	-	TGTGCCAGCAGGCACGGGACAGGGAAGGACCTAACCCAGTACTTC	CASRHGTGKDLTQYF
-	TRBJ2-3	TRBV14	-	TGTGCCAGCAGCCAAGACGGGTCTAGCACAGATACGCAGTATTTT	CASSQDGSSTDTQYF
TRBD1	TRBJ1-5	TRBV28	-	TGTGCCAGCAACCTACAGGGGACGAGCAATCAGCCCCAGCATTTT	CASNLQGTSNQPQHF
-	TRBJ2-1	TRBV19	-	TGTGCCAGTAGTGACACAGGGAATGAGCAGTTCTTC	CASSDTGNEQFF
TRBD2	TRBJ2-3	TRBV6-1	-	TGTGCCAGCAGTGTTTTTAGCGGGAGGGAGGCAGATACGCAGTATTTT	CASSVFSGREADTQYF
TRBD1	TRBJ1-2	TRBV11-2	-	TGTGCCAGCAGCCCACCTGAGGGGGCCCCAAAGGGCTACACCTTC	CASSPPEGAPKGYTF
-	TRBJ1-1	TRBV2	-	TGTGCCAGCAGTGGTTCCGGGTCGGTTGGAGCTTTCTTT	CASSGSGSVGAFF
TRBD1	TRBJ1-2	TRBV6-5	-	TGTGCCAGCAGTTCAGGGGGAAATGGCTACACCTTC	CASSSGGNGYTF
-	TRBJ2-7	TRBV5-6	few	TGTGCCAGCAGTAACTCCTACGAGCAGTACTTC	CASSNSYEQYF
-	TRBJ1-5	TRBV6-1	-	TGTGCCAGCAGTGAAACGAGGACAGCTTATCAGCCCCAGCATTTT	CASSETRTAYQPQHF
TRBD1	TRBJ2-7	TRBV7-3	-	TGTGCCAGCAGCCCGCGGACAGGGCGCTCCTACGAGCAGTACTTC	CASSPRTGRSYEQYF
TRBD2	TRBJ2-1	TRBV18	-	TGTGCCAGCTCACCCACTAGCGGGAGTGGTCATGAGCAGTTCTTC	CASSPTSGSGHEQFF
TRBD2	TRBJ2-5	TRBV5-1	-	TGCGCCAGCAGCTTTGCAACTAGCGGGGGTTTACAAGCCCAGTACTTC	CASSFATSGGLQAQYF
-	TRBJ1-1	TRBV30	-	TGTGCCTGTCGGACAGAAATGAGACCTGAAGCTTTCTTT	CACRTEMRPEAFF
-	TRBJ1-1	TRBV5-1	-	TGCGCCAGCAGCTCGGGGACACTTGGCACTGAAGCTTTCTTT	CASSSGTLGTEAFF
-	TRBJ1-6	TRBV19	-	TGTGCCAGTAGGCTACAGGGCTACGTGAGTTCACCCCTCCACTTT	CASRLQGYVSSPLHF
TRBD2	TRBJ2-2	TRBV5-1	-	TGCGCCAGCAGCTCCCAACTAGCGGGTTTGAACACCGGGGAGCTGTTTTTT	CASSSQLAGLNTGELFF
TRBD2	TRBJ2-1	TRBV15	-	TGTGCCACCAGCACTCTAGCGGGGGGGCCCACTGAGCAGTTCTTC	CATSTLAGGPTEQFF
-	TRBJ2-1	TRBV29-1	-	TGCAGCGTTACAGGGCGGAGAGACAATGAGCAGTTCTTC	CSVTGRRDNEQFF
TRBD1	TRBJ1-2	TRBV2	-	TGTGCCAGCACTCCAGGGGGCAGGGTCTATGGCTACACCTTC	CASTPGGRVYGYTF
-	TRBJ1-5	TRBV27	once	TGTGCCAGCAGTTTAACACGAACAGGGCCGTATAGCAATCAGCCCCAGCATTTT	CASSLTRTGPYSNQPQHF
-	TRBJ1-1	TRBV5-6	-	TGTGCCAGCAGCTCGGGGCCTGGGAGGACTGAAGCTTTCTTT	CASSSGPGRTEAFF
-	TRBJ1-2	TRBV3-1/TRBV3-2	-	TGTGCCAGCAGCCACCGATTGGGGCAAGCTAACTATGGCTACACCTTC	CASSHRLGQANYGYTF
-	TRBJ1-6	TRBV12-3/TRBV12-4	-	TGTGCCAGCAGCCGCAAATCACCTAGACCCCTCCACTTT	CASSRKSPRPLHF
-	TRBJ2-2	TRBV7-6	-	TGTGCCAGCAGCTTAGGGTTTGCGACAGCGAACACCGGGGAGCTGTTTTTT	CASSLGFATANTGELFF
TRBD1	TRBJ2-2	TRBV2	-	TGTGCCAGCAGACCCGGGACAGGGGGCTGGGTCGGGGAGCTGTTTTTT	CASRPGTGGWVGELFF
TRBD1	TRBJ1-4	TRBV6-2/TRBV6-3	-	TGTGCCAGCAGTCTCACAGGGGCCGGTGGTGAAAAACTGTTTTTT	CASSLTGAGGEKLFF
TRBD1	TRBJ2-1	TRBV5-1	-	TGCGCCAGCAGCACCGGACAGGGGAGGTATGAGCAGTTCTTC	CASSTGQGRYEQFF
TRBD2	TRBJ2-1	TRBV5-1	few	TGCGCCAGCAGCTTGTACAGCGGGGAAGGCGGAATGTATGAGCAGTTCTTC	CASSLYSGEGGMYEQFF
TRBD1	TRBJ1-5	TRBV6-5	few	TGTGCCAGCAGACGGGACAGGGACCAGCCCCAGCATTTT	CASRRDRDQPQHF
TRBD1	TRBJ1-2	TRBV28	-	TGTGCCAGCAGTGCCGGACAGGGCGGCTACACCTTC	CASSAGQGGYTF
TRBD1	TRBJ1-2	TRBV27	-	TGTGCCAGCAGTTCTCCCCGGACAGGGGGCGCAGGTGGCTACACCTTC	CASSSPRTGGAGGYTF
-	TRBJ1-2	TRBV27	-	TGTGCCAGCAGTTTATACCCAAATAGAGGGCCGGAGACCACAAGCTACACCTTC	CASSLYPNRGPETTSYTF
TRBD1	TRBJ1-6	TRBV5-1	-	TGCGCCAGCAGCTTGGAACAGGGGCGGATGAATTCACCCCTCCACTTT	CASSLEQGRMNSPLHF
-	TRBJ1-1	TRBV28	-	TGTGCCAGCACCCTGGGGGGAGCACCGAACACTGAAGCTTTCTTT	CASTLGGAPNTEAFF
TRBD1	TRBJ1-2	TRBV6-6	many	TGTGCCAGCAGTTACCAACAGGGGGTCATCTACACCTTC	CASSYQQGVIYTF
TRBD1	TRBJ2-2	TRBV5-1	-	TGCGCCAGCAGCTTGGCCCCGGGACAGGGGAACGGGGAGCTGTTTTTT	CASSLAPGQGNGELFF
-	TRBJ1-1	TRBV7-9	-	TGTGCCAGCAGTTTTGGCCTGAACACTGAAGCTTTCTTT	CASSFGLNTEAFF
-	TRBJ2-1	TRBV3-1/TRBV3-2	-	TGTGCCAGCAGGGAGGAGCTTGGTGGGGTGGGCAATGAGCAGTTCTTC	CASREELGGVGNEQFF
-	TRBJ1-3	TRBV7-2	once	TGTGCCAGCAGCTTGAGGCAACGCTCTGGAAACACCATATATTTT	CASSLRQRSGNTIYF
-	TRBJ2-3	TRBV11-2	-	TGTGCCAGCAGCTTAAGTCGCGCAGATACGCAGTATTTT	CASSLSRADTQYF
-	TRBJ1-2	TRBV12-5	-	TGTGCTAGTGGTTTGGTACAGAGCGGGGGCTACACCTTC	CASGLVQSGGYTF
TRBD1	TRBJ2-7	TRBV5-1	-	TGCGCCAGCAGCTTGGGGGACAGACCCTACGAGCAGTACTTC	CASSLGDRPYEQYF